This is a list of T cell receptor beta chains from one sample in a study of human T cells and chemical hapten exposure. In TCRdb, the RACE reads were re-called with MiXCR into one record per CDR3 protein. The sample lists roughly 120,000 distinct CDR3 sequences; roughly 12% were seen once. The sample was whole blood, taken in connection with sensitization to the hapten diphenylcyclopropenone (DPC). The receptors here all came from a woman aged 18-29 years with alopecia areata. Some clones in this sample may be carry-over from other donors' samples. Each CDR3 is given with its conserved first and last residue. Fields, in order: clone size, D gene, V gene, J gene, CDR3 protein, CDR3 DNA. A D gene is named only where the DNA matches it firmly. A clone size is listed for some rows: how often the clone was seen (once, few, many), or a class if it is expanded.

NA	NA	TRBV25-1	TRBJ1-1	CASRESPRREAFF	TGTGCCAGCAGGGAATCACCGAGAAGAGAAGCTTTCTTT
NA	NA	TRBV6-6	TRBJ1-5	CASRAQVSGGQPQHF	TGTGCCAGCAGAGCTCAGGTGTCCGGGGGACAGCCCCAGCATTTT
NA	TRBD2	TRBV4-3	TRBJ2-3	CASSHRGLAGGPVADTQYF	TGCGCCAGCAGCCACCGCGGACTAGCGGGGGGGCCGGTCGCAGATACGCAGTATTTT
NA	NA	TRBV30	TRBJ1-1	CAWNFEYNTEAFF	TGTGCCTGGAACTTCGAATATAATACTGAAGCTTTCTTT
NA	TRBD2	TRBV4-1	TRBJ2-7	CASSQGTRGDEQYF	TGCGCCAGCAGCCAAGGGACTAGAGGAGACGAGCAGTACTTC
few	NA	TRBV7-2	TRBJ2-3	CASSLALGGDTQYF	TGTGCCAGCAGCCTAGCACTAGGGGGAGATACGCAGTATTTT
many	NA	TRBV29-1	TRBJ1-4	CSVVAGDEKLFF	TGCAGCGTTGTAGCAGGGGACGAAAAACTGTTTTTT
many	NA	TRBV7-2	TRBJ1-1	CASSLYPGPGTEAFF	TGTGCCAGCAGCCTCTACCCGGGCCCCGGCACTGAAGCTTTCTTT
few	TRBD2	TRBV19	TRBJ2-1	CASSRNSGGANEQFF	TGTGCCAGTAGCCGTAATAGCGGGGGGGCTAATGAGCAGTTCTTC
few	NA	TRBV18	TRBJ1-5	CASSLGVNQPQHF	TGTGCCAGCTCACTAGGAGTCAATCAGCCCCAGCATTTT
NA	NA	TRBV10-3	TRBJ2-7	CAISGGPYEQYF	TGTGCCATCAGCGGGGGGCCCTACGAGCAGTACTTC
NA	TRBD2	TRBV20-1	TRBJ2-5	CSARDPLAGGPGTQYF	TGCAGTGCTAGAGATCCGCTAGCGGGGGGACCCGGGACCCAGTACTTC
NA	TRBD1	TRBV4-3	TRBJ1-1	CASSFRTGMNTEAFF	TGCGCCAGCAGCTTCCGGACAGGCATGAACACTGAAGCTTTCTTT
few	NA	TRBV19	TRBJ2-1	CASSISADNEQFF	TGTGCCAGTAGTATTTCGGCGGACAATGAGCAGTTCTTC
few	TRBD2	TRBV27	TRBJ2-1	CASSSLAGEPGEQFF	TGTGCCAGCAGTTCCCTAGCGGGGGAACCCGGTGAGCAGTTCTTC
NA	NA	TRBV16	TRBJ2-3	CASSQSGRTLADTQYF	TGTGCCAGCAGCCAATCTGGCAGGACCTTAGCAGATACGCAGTATTTT
many	TRBD1	TRBV12-3/TRBV12-4	TRBJ1-1	CASSEGGAGTEAFF	TGTGCCAGCAGTGAAGGGGGCGCGGGCACTGAAGCTTTCTTT
few	NA	TRBV7-9	TRBJ2-6	CASSGGPLSGANVLTF	TGTGCCAGCAGTGGGGGTCCCCTCTCTGGGGCCAACGTCCTGACTTTC
many	NA	TRBV5-8	TRBJ1-6	CASSLKLGVKNSPLHF	TGTGCCAGCAGCTTGAAACTTGGGGTAAAGAATTCACCCCTCCACTTT
NA	NA	TRBV7-9	TRBJ1-1	CASSFRQHRDTEAFF	TGTGCCAGCAGCTTTCGACAGCACCGAGACACTGAAGCTTTCTTT
NA	TRBD1	TRBV2	TRBJ2-2	CASSRQGAIGELFF	TGTGCCAGCAGTCGACAGGGGGCTATCGGGGAGCTGTTTTTT
many	TRBD2	TRBV30	TRBJ2-3	CAWSVGSGGTDTQYF	TGTGCCTGGAGTGTAGGTAGCGGGGGCACAGATACGCAGTATTTT
NA	NA	TRBV7-6	TRBJ1-2	CASSIDIGGGGYTF	TGTGCCAGCAGCATAGACATCGGGGGCGGTGGCTACACCTTC
many	TRBD1	TRBV29-1	TRBJ2-3	CSRAGDRADTQYF	TGCAGCCGGGCCGGGGACAGGGCAGATACGCAGTATTTT
few	TRBD1	TRBV28	TRBJ1-6	CASSSRDRALKKLHF	TGTGCCAGCAGTTCCCGAGACAGGGCTCTAAAAAAACTCCACTTT
many	NA	TRBV20-1	TRBJ1-1	CSARGRGRAMNTEAFF	TGCAGTGCTAGAGGCCGGGGGAGGGCCATGAACACTGAAGCTTTCTTT
NA	NA	TRBV20-1	TRBJ2-7	CSARGTNEQYF	TGCAGTGCTAGAGGAACAAACGAGCAGTACTTC
many	TRBD2	TRBV9	TRBJ2-7	CASRGEGSSYEQYF	TGTGCCAGCAGAGGGGAGGGGAGCTCCTACGAGCAGTACTTC
NA	NA	TRBV6-5	TRBJ1-2	CASSKGSGTPTYGYTF	TGTGCCAGCAGTAAGGGTTCGGGGACTCCTACCTATGGCTACACCTTC
few	NA	TRBV10-3	TRBJ1-2	CAISESPGDGYTF	TGTGCCATCAGTGAGTCTCCGGGGGATGGCTACACCTTC
NA	NA	TRBV11-2	TRBJ1-1	CASTPTNRQNTEAFF	TGTGCCAGCACCCCCACAAATCGACAGAACACTGAAGCTTTCTTT
few	TRBD1	TRBV12-3/TRBV12-4	TRBJ2-2	CASSPGGTNTGELFF	TGTGCCAGCAGTCCAGGGGGTACGAACACCGGGGAGCTGTTTTTT
NA	NA	TRBV4-3	TRBJ1-5	CASSQDWQSLYSNQPQHF	TGCGCCAGCAGCCAAGATTGGCAGAGTTTATATAGCAATCAGCCCCAGCATTTT
NA	NA	TRBV6-2/TRBV6-3	TRBJ1-5	CASSSRTWSNQPQHF	TGTGCCAGCAGCTCCCGGACGTGGAGCAATCAGCCCCAGCATTTT
NA	TRBD1	TRBV18	TRBJ2-7	CASSHRDRVYEQYF	TGTGCCAGCTCTCACCGGGACAGGGTTTACGAGCAGTACTTC
many	NA	TRBV7-9	TRBJ1-2	CASSLVGGGYTF	TGTGCCAGCAGCTTAGTTGGAGGGGGCTACACCTTC
many	NA	TRBV7-9	TRBJ1-6	CASSREQYNSPLHF	TGTGCCAGCAGCCGAGAACAGTATAATTCACCCCTCCACTTT
NA	TRBD1	TRBV18	TRBJ1-5	CASSAQGARQPQHF	TGTGCCAGCTCAGCTCAGGGGGCAAGGCAGCCCCAGCATTTT
few	TRBD1	TRBV20-1	TRBJ2-3	CSATYSRDRFTDTQYF	TGCAGTGCTACATATTCTCGGGACAGGTTTACAGATACGCAGTATTTT
many	NA	TRBV7-9	TRBJ1-1	CASSFSLGDTEAFF	TGTGCCAGCAGCTTTTCGTTAGGCGACACTGAAGCTTTCTTT